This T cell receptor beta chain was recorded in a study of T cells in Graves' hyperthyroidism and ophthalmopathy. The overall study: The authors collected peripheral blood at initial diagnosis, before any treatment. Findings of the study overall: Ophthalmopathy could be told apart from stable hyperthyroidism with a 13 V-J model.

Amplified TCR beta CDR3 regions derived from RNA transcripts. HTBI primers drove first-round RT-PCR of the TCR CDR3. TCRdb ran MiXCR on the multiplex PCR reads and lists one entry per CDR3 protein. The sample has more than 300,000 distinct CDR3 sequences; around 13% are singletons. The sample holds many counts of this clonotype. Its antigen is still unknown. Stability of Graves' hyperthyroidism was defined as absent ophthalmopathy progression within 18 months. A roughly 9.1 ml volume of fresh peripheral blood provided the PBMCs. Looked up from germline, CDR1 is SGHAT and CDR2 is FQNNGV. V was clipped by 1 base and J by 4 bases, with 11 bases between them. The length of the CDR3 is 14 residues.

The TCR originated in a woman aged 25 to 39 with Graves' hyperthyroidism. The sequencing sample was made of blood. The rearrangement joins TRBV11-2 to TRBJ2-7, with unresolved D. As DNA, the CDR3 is TGTGCCAGCAGCTTAGGCTGGGGTTCTTACGAGCAGTACTTC. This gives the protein CASSLGWGSYEQYF.